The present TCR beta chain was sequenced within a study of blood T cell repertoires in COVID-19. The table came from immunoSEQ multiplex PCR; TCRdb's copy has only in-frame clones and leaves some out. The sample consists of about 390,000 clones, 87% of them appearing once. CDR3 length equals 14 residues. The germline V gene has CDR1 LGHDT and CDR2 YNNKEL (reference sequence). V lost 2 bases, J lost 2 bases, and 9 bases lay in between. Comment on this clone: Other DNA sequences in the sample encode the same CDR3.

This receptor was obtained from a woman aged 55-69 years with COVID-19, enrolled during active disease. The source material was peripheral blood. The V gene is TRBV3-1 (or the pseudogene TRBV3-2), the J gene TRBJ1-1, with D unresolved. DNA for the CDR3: TGTGCCAGCAGCCAACGAGGCACCAACACTGAAGCTTTCTTT. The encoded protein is CASSQRGTNTEAFF.